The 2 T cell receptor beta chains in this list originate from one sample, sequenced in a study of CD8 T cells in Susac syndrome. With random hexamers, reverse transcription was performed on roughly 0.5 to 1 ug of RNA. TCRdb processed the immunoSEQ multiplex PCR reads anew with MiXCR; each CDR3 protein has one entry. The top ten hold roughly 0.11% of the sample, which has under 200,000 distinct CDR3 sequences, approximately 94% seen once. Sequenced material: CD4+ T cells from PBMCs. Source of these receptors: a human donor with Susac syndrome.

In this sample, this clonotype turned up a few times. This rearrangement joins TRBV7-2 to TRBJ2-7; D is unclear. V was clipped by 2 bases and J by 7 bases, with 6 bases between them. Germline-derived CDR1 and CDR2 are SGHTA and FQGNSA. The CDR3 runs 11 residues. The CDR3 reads CASSLIGEQYF. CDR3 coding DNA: TGTGCCAGCAGCTTAATTGGTGAGCAGTACTTC. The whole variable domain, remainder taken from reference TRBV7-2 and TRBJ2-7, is GAGVSQSPSNKVTEKGKDVELRCDPISGHTALYWYRQSLGQGLEFLIYFQGNSAPDKSGLPSDRFSAERTGGSVSTLTIQRTQQEDSAVYLCASSLIGEQYFGPGTRLTVT.

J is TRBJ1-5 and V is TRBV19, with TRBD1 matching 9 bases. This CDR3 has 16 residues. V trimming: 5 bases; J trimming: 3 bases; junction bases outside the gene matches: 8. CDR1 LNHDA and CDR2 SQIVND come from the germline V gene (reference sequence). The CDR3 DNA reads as TGTGCCAGTAGTTCACCGGGACAGGGTAACAATCAGCCCCAGCATTTT. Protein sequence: CASSSPGQGNNQPQHF.